The clone carrying this T cell receptor (beta chain) was counted at least ten times. This record belongs to a study of T cells after yellow fever vaccination. From the 5' RACE reads, TCRdb called clonotypes with MiXCR, one entry per CDR3 protein. The sample holds just under 600,000 distinct CDR3 sequences, roughly 13% seen once. The CDR3 consists of 15 residues. CDR1 is LNHNV, CDR2 YYDKDF, per germline (reference sequence). V lost 3 bases and J lost 2; bases outside the gene matches: 3. The origin of this receptor is a man younger than 40 who received the YFV17D yellow fever vaccine. The genes are TRBV15 and TRBJ1-3, with 8 positions matching TRBD1. Source: PBMCs, taken on the day of the yellow fever booster vaccination. This chain's CDR3 is CATSSTGGTGNTIYF. The CDR3 DNA follows: TGTGCCACCAGCAGTACAGGGGGAACTGGAAACACCATATATTTT.